This note documents a single TCR beta chain sequence. These data belong to a study of technical replicates of blood from a few donors. The CDR3 runs 13 residues. V lost 2 bases to trimming and J lost 3 bases, with 8 bases between them. The germline gives CDR1 WSHSY, CDR2 SAAADI. Produced via immunoSEQ multiplex PCR; TCRdb's table is partial and in-frame only. The table lists some 70,000 clones, 95% to 98% of them singletons. The clonotype originates from a human donor in good health. The sample comprised T cells isolated from PBMCs. The chain links TRBV10-2 to TRBJ2-7; tentatively, D is TRBD1 (6 bases). The DNA of the CDR3 is TGCGCCAGCAGTGAGCACAGGGTCTACGAGCAGTACTTC. Its protein product is CASSEHRVYEQYF.